This T cell receptor (beta chain) is drawn from a study of OX40 agonist ivuxolimab in advanced cancers. Looking at the study overall: Every 2 weeks, patients received ivuxolimab intravenously, dosed at 0.01 to 10 mg/kg. Three patients got partial responses; one had hepatocellular carcinoma and two had cutaneous melanoma. Study-wide results and limits: Average numbers of expanded clones were greater in CD8+ T cells than in CD4+.

The CDR3 extends over 15 amino acids. V lost 4 bases, J lost 2 bases, and 5 bases stayed unmatched. Germline V gene data show CDR1 as SGHAT and CDR2 as FQNNGV. Sequencing used immunoSEQ multiplex PCR; TCRdb keeps in-frame clones, though not all of them. Here the sample spans under 70,000 clones, approximately 90% being singletons. Concerning this clone itself: What it binds is unknown.

The sample here was CD4+ or CD8+ T cells sorted from blood, taken in a trial of the OX40 agonist ivuxolimab. This chain connects TRBV11-2 to TRBJ2-1, with 7 bases that match TRBD1. The TCR sequence derives from an adult with an advanced solid tumor such as melanoma, head and neck, liver or kidney cancer. CDR3 region: CASSYRDSAYNEQFF. CDR3 DNA: TGTGCCAGCAGCTATCGGGACAGTGCCTACAATGAGCAGTTCTTC.